Presented here are 22 T cell receptor beta chains from one specimen sequenced in a study of T cell repertoires in cytomegalovirus infection. Each CDR3 protein is one row after TCRdb ran MiXCR on the reads. The sample gives approximately 500,000 distinct CDR3 sequences, about 15% of which show up once; 20% to 30% is in the top ten. The sequenced material came from CD8+ T cells from PBMCs. These receptors all stem from a human donor in good health (CMV status not recorded). Some clones in this sample may be carry-over from other donors' samples.

This clonotype was seen at least ten times. The rearrangement joins TRBV7-2 to TRBJ2-5, with D perhaps matching TRBD1 (5 bases). The germline CDR1 and CDR2 sequences are SGHTA and FQGNSA. V dropped 5 bases and J dropped 4 bases, with 17 bases sitting between them. The CDR3 extends over 15 amino acids. The CDR3 DNA sequence: TGTGCCAGCAGCCCTTGGGGCAGGGTCGCAGAGACCCAGTACTTC. Its translation: CASSPWGRVAETQYF. Full variable domain (missing parts from reference TRBV7-2 and TRBJ2-5): GAGVSQSPSNKVTEKGKDVELRCDPISGHTALYWYRQSLGQGLEFLIYFQGNSAPDKSGLPSDRFSAERTGGSVSTLTIQRTQQEDSAVYLCASSPWGRVAETQYFGPGTRLLVL.

This clonotype has a count of ten or more. The V gene is TRBV11-2, the J gene TRBJ2-7; D not certain. Per the germline V gene, CDR1 is SGHAT and CDR2 is FQNNGV. The V end was cut by 6 bases, the J end by 0 bases, with 18 bases between. This CDR3 spans 16 amino acids. CDR3 DNA sequence: TGTGCCAGCAGTTCCACCGGGTCCCTGAGCTCCTACGAGCAGTACTTC. Translating gives CASSSTGSLSSYEQYF.

This clonotype was observed a handful of times. V usage is TRBV19 and J usage is TRBJ2-2, with 11 bases fitting TRBD1. The V and J ends lost 5 bases and 7 bases, in that order; junction bases with no gene match: 9. This CDR3 contains 16 residues. CDR1 and CDR2 (germline): LNHDA, SQIVND (reference sequence). The CDR3 loop reads CASSPRDRGLNGELFF. The DNA for the CDR3 is TGTGCCAGTAGTCCCCGGGACAGGGGGTTGAACGGGGAGCTGTTTTTT.

The count of this clonotype is one. The chain recombines TRBV9 with TRBJ2-1; 12 nucleotides match TRBD2. Germline trimming cut 0 bases from V and 5 bases from J; bases unmatched to any gene: 0. The CDR3 extends over 15 amino acids. Germline CDR1 SGDLS, CDR2 YYNGEE. CDR3 DNA: TGTGCCAGCAGCGTAGGGACTAGCGGGAACAATGAGCAGTTCTTC. This encodes CASSVGTSGNNEQFF. Using reference TRBV9 and TRBJ2-1 for the parts outside the CDR3, the full variable domain is DSGVTQTPKHLITATGQRVTLRCSPRSGDLSVYWYQQSLDQGLQFLIQYYNGEERAKGNILERFSAQQFPDLHSELNLSSLELGDSALYFCASSVGTSGNNEQFFGPGTRLTVL.

This clonotype was picked up a small number of times. This chain links TRBV10-3 with TRBJ1-1; D possibly corresponds to TRBD1 (6 bases). V dropped 9 bases and J dropped 1 base, with 30 bases sitting between them. The germline gives CDR1 ENHRY, CDR2 SYGVKD. The CDR3 consists of 19 residues. CDR3 region: CAIKRGGGGRQEWNTEAFF. The DNA for the CDR3 is TGTGCCATTAAAAGGGGGGGGGGGGGGCGCCAAGAATGGAACACTGAAGCTTTCTTT.

This clonotype has a handful of counts. The J gene is TRBJ1-1, the V gene TRBV6-1, with TRBD1 as a possible D gene (5 bases). The germline V gene encodes CDR1 MNHNS and CDR2 SASEGT. There are 14 residues in the CDR3. Trimming pared 3 bases from V and 5 bases from J, leaving 13 bases between. The CDR3 here is CASSDQWGRTEAFF. For the CDR3, the DNA is TGTGCCAGCAGTGATCAGTGGGGACGAACTGAAGCTTTCTTT.

This clonotype was picked up many times. The V call is TRBV27, the J call TRBJ1-2, with D unclear. Germline loops: CDR1 MNHEY, CDR2 SMNVEV (reference sequence). The CDR3 has 14 amino acids. V was pared by 3 bases and J by 2 bases, with 10 bases between. DNA for the CDR3: TGTGCCAGCAGTTTGAGAGGAGGAAACTATGGCTACACCTTC. Translation: CASSLRGGNYGYTF.

There are many counts of this clonotype. The rearrangement links TRBV7-9 to TRBJ2-7; weak D call: TRBD2 (6 bases). V lost 1 base to trimming and J lost 3 bases, with 19 bases between them. CDR3 length equals 17 residues. Germline lookup yields CDR1 SEHNR and CDR2 FQNEAQ (reference sequence). The CDR3 DNA reads as TGTGCCAGCAGCTTAGGAACCCCGGGGGAACGATACTACGAGCAGTACTTC. Protein sequence: CASSLGTPGERYYEQYF.

This clonotype has just a few counts. The chain links TRBV5-4 to TRBJ2-1; D is ambiguous. V lost 0 bases and J lost 7, with 11 bases in between. The V gene's germline CDR1 is SGHNT and CDR2 YYREEE (reference sequence). The CDR3 spans 14 residues. CDR3 region: CASSLGAQLNEQFF. CDR3 DNA sequence: TGTGCCAGCAGCTTGGGGGCTCAGTTAAATGAGCAGTTCTTC.

This clonotype was detected many times. This chain uses TRBV11-2 with TRBJ2-3; possibly TRBD1 for D (6 bases). CDR3 length equals 15 residues. V dropped 5 bases and J dropped 2 bases, with 14 bases sitting between them. Germline values: CDR1 SGHAT, CDR2 FQNNGV. The CDR3 DNA follows: TGTGCCAGCAGCGGAAAGGACAGCTACACAGATACGCAGTATTTT. Translation gives CASSGKDSYTDTQYF.

This clonotype was observed a few times. This sequence joins TRBV4-2 and TRBJ2-6, with D perhaps TRBD2 (5 bases). This CDR3 has 16 amino acids. The germline CDR1 and CDR2 sequences are LGHNA and YNFKEQ. The V end was cut by 1 base, the J end by 4 bases, with 11 bases between. In DNA, the CDR3 is TGTGCCAGCAGCCAAGGGAGAGGGATCGGGGCCAACGTCCTGACTTTC. It codes for CASSQGRGIGANVLTF.

V usage is TRBV10-3 and J usage is TRBJ2-5; no definite D call. This CDR3 is 15 amino acids long. Per germline, CDR1 ENHRY and CDR2 SYGVKD. Trimming stripped 3 bases from V and 3 bases from J, with 14 bases between. The CDR3 nucleotides read TGTGCCATCAGTGAACGGGCAGACTCCAAAGAGACCCAGTACTTC. Its translation is CAISERADSKETQYF.

On this clonotype itself: The junction shows a germline mismatch at one end, possibly a read error. The chain couples TRBV7-6 to TRBJ2-1, with 12 bases aligning to TRBD2. Germline assignment: CDR1 SGHVS and CDR2 FNYEAQ. This CDR3 contains 14 residues. CDR3 bases: TGTGCCAGCAGCTTACTAGCGGGGGGGAATGTGCAGTTCTTC. This sequence encodes CASSLLAGGNVQFF.

This chain joins TRBV10-3 and TRBJ1-1; the D is unclear. Germline-derived CDR1 and CDR2 are ENHRY and SYGVKD. Trimming took 3 bases from V and 3 from J, leaving 5 bases between them. The CDR3 is 12 residues long. The CDR3 reads CAISDGDTEAFF. The CDR3 DNA is TGTGCCATCAGTGACGGAGACACTGAAGCTTTCTTT.

The rearrangement joins TRBV7-9 to TRBJ1-1; D gene ambiguous. CDR1 SEHNR and CDR2 FQNEAQ come from the germline V gene (reference sequence). CDR3 length: 14 amino acids. Trimming removed 1 base at V and 2 bases at J, with 8 bases between. CDR3 sequence: CASSLEGSNTEAFF. The CDR3 coding sequence is TGTGCCAGCAGCTTAGAAGGCAGCAACACTGAAGCTTTCTTT.

This clonotype has ten or more counts. The CDR3 coding sequence is TGTGCCAGTAGTCGACAGGATACCAGGGCAGATACGCAGTATTTT. It codes for CASSRQDTRADTQYF. The genes are TRBV19 and TRBJ2-3; D is perhaps TRBD1 (6 bases). CDR3 length equals 15 residues. V was trimmed by 5 bases and J by 4 bases, leaving 16 bases between them. Germline CDR1 and CDR2: LNHDA and SQIVND (reference sequence).

The CDR3 DNA reads TGCGCCAGCAGCTTCAGAGCGGATACAGATACGCAGTATTTT. It encodes CASSFRADTDTQYF. The chain uses TRBV5-1 and TRBJ2-3; possibly TRBD2 for D (5 bases). The CDR3 spans 14 residues. Germline CDR1 is SGHRS and CDR2 is YFSETQ. The ends were cut back, 2 bases at V and 3 bases at J, with 10 bases in the middle.

This chain connects TRBV3-1 to TRBJ2-5; weak D call: TRBD1 (5 bases). V lost 0 bases to trimming and J lost 3 bases, with 11 bases between them. This CDR3 has 15 amino acids. From germline, CDR1 is LGHDT and CDR2 YNNKEL (reference sequence). CDR3 in amino acids: CASSQDRQREETQYF. The CDR3 coding sequence is TGTGCCAGCAGCCAAGACCGACAGCGAGAAGAGACCCAGTACTTC.

This clonotype appeared many times. The chain uses TRBV4-2 and TRBJ2-1; TRBD1 or TRBD2 may be the D gene (5 bases each). With 4 bases removed from V and 10 bases from J, the gap between germline ends came to 14 bases. This CDR3 spans 13 amino acids. Germline-derived CDR1 and CDR2 are LGHNA and YNFKEQ. The CDR3 DNA is TGTGCCAGCAGCCTTGGGACCGCCAGGGAGCAGTTCTTC. It translates to CASSLGTAREQFF.

Only a few counts were recorded for this clonotype. The rearrangement joins TRBV12-3 or TRBV12-4 to TRBJ1-1; 8 positions match TRBD1. CDR3 length equals 14 residues. V shed 1 base and J 5 bases; nucleotides not matched to a gene: 3. CDR3 amino acids: CASSLENRGTEAFF. CDR3 DNA sequence: TGTGCCAGCAGTTTAGAAAACAGGGGGACTGAAGCTTTCTTT.

This sequence joins TRBV14 and TRBJ2-1, with D possibly TRBD2 on 7 matching bases. CDR1 and CDR2 (germline): SGHDN, FVKESK. CDR3 length equals 15 residues. V lost 4 bases to trimming and J lost 8 bases, with 18 bases between them. The DNA of the CDR3 is TGTGCCAGCAGCCTAAGAATGGGGGGGGGCTATGAGCAGTTCTTC. Its protein product is CASSLRMGGGYEQFF.

This clonotype was detected only a few times. The chain combines TRBV9 with TRBJ2-5, with a possible D match to TRBD2 (6 bases). The CDR3 runs 14 residues. The germline gives CDR1 SGDLS, CDR2 YYNGEE. Trimming took off 4 bases at V and 7 bases at J, with 17 bases between the two ends. DNA of the CDR3: TGTGCCAGCAGCCTCGGGAGCATACAAAGGACCCAGTACTTC. Translated, it gives CASSLGSIQRTQYF.